The rows below give T cell receptor beta chains drawn from one sample of a study of cytomegalovirus exposure and HLA in healthy donors. Clones were read by immunoSEQ multiplex PCR, and TCRdb kept only the in-frame ones, dropping some. The repertoire holds around 200,000 clones, with more than 65% as singletons. Sequencing was performed on PBMCs. These receptors were collected from a man between 50 and 59 years old in good health and CMV-seronegative. The CDR3 runs from the conserved cysteine through the conserved F or W. A D gene is named only where the DNA matches it firmly. Size values are once, few and many counts, or a class for expanded clones, and some rows have none.

clone_size d_call j_call v_call cdr3_nt cdr3_aa
- - TRBJ1-2 TRBV7-9 TGTGCCAGCTCCGCCGGGGACATTCAAGGCTACACCTTC CASSAGDIQGYTF
- - TRBJ1-5 TRBV11-2 TGTGCCAGCAGCTTCACAGGTGACAATCAGCCCCAGCATTTT CASSFTGDNQPQHF
- TRBD1 TRBJ2-7 TRBV27 TGTGCCAGCAGTTTAAGGGACAGGAGAACCTACGAGCAGTACTTC CASSLRDRRTYEQYF
- TRBD2 TRBJ2-3 TRBV11-2 TGTGCCAGCAGCAATCAGGCGGGGGGGGCACGGGATACGCAGTATTTT CASSNQAGGARDTQYF
few - TRBJ1-1 TRBV4-2 TGTGCCAGCAGCCAAGTCTCCCGGGACACTGAAGCTTTCTTT CASSQVSRDTEAFF
- - TRBJ1-5 TRBV2 TGTGCGAGTGGGCTAACCAATCAGCCCCAGCATTTT CASGLTNQPQHF
- - TRBJ1-5 TRBV6-6 TGTGCCAGCAGTTCCCGGGGGGCGGACGTGCCCCAGCATTTT CASSSRGADVPQHF
- - TRBJ1-1 TRBV4-3 TGCGCCAGCAGCCAGGACCCTAGCGGGAACACTGAAGCTTTCTTT CASSQDPSGNTEAFF
- - TRBJ1-2 TRBV19 TGTGCCAGTAGTATTCAGGGGAACTATGGCTACACCTTC CASSIQGNYGYTF
- TRBD1 TRBJ1-1 TRBV7-9 TGTGCCAGCAGCTCCTACAGGGGTGAGGCTTTCTTT CASSSYRGEAFF